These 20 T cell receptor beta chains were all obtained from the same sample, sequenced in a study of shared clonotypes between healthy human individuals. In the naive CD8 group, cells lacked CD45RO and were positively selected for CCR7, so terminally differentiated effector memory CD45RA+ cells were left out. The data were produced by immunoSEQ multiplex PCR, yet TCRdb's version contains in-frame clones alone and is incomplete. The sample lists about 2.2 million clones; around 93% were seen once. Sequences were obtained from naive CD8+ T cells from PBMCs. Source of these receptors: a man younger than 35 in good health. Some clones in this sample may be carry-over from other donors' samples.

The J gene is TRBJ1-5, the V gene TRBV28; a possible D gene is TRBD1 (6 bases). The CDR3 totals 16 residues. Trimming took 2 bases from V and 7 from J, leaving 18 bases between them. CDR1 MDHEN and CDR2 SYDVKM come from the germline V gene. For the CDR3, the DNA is TGTGCCAGCAGTTTAATCTCTTGGGGGGCAGGGCAGCCCCAGCATTTT. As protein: CASSLISWGAGQPQHF.

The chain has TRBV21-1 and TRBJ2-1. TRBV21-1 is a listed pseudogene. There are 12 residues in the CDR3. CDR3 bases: TGTGCCAGCAGCAAAGGGGGGAATGAGCAGTTCTTC. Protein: CASSKGGNEQFF.

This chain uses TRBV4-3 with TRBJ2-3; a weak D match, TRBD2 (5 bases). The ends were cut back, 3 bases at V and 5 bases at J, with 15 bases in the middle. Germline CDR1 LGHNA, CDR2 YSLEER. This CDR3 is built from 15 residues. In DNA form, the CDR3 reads TGCGCCAGCAGCCAGAGGGATTCCCACCGAGATACGCAGTATTTT. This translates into CASSQRDSHRDTQYF.

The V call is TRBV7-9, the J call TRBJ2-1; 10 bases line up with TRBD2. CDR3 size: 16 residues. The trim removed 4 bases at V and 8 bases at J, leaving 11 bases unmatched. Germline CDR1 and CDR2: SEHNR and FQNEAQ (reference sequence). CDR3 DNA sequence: TGTGCCAGCAGCTCATCTACACCGGGACTAGCGCATGAGCAGTTCTTC. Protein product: CASSSSTPGLAHEQFF. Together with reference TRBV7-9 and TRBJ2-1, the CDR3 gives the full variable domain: DTGVSQNPRHKITKRGQNVTFRCDPISEHNRLYWYRQTLGQGPEFLTYFQNEAQLEKSRLLSDRFSAERPKGSFSTLEIQRTEQGDSAMYLCASSSSTPGLAHEQFFGPGTRLTVL.

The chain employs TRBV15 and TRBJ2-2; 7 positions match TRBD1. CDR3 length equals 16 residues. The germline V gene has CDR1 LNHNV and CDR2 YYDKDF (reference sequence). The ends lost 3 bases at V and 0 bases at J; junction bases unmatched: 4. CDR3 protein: CATSRDRNANTGELFF. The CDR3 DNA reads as TGTGCCACCAGCAGGGACAGGAACGCGAACACCGGGGAGCTGTTTTTT.

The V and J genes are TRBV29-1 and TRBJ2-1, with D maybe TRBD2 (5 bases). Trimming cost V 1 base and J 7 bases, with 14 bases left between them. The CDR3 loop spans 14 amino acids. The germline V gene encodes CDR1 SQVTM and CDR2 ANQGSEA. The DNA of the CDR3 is TGCAGCGTTGAAGGTTTTCCTAGCCCGAATGAGCAGTTCTTC. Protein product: CSVEGFPSPNEQFF.

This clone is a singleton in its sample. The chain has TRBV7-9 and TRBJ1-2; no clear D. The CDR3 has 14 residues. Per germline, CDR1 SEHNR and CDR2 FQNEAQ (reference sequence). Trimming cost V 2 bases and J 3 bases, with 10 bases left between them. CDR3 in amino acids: CASSLIGGDYGYTF. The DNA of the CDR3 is TGTGCCAGCAGCTTAATAGGCGGTGACTATGGCTACACCTTC. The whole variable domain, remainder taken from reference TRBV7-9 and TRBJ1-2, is DTGVSQNPRHKITKRGQNVTFRCDPISEHNRLYWYRQTLGQGPEFLTYFQNEAQLEKSRLLSDRFSAERPKGSFSTLEIQRTEQGDSAMYLCASSLIGGDYGYTFGSGTRLTVV.

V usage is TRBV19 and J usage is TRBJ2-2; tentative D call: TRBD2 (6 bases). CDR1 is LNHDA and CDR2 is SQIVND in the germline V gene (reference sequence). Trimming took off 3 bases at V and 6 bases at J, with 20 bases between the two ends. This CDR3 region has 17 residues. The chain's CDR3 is CASSIPVGGEEAGELFF. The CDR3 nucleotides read TGTGCCAGTAGTATTCCCGTCGGGGGAGAGGAGGCCGGGGAGCTGTTTTTT.

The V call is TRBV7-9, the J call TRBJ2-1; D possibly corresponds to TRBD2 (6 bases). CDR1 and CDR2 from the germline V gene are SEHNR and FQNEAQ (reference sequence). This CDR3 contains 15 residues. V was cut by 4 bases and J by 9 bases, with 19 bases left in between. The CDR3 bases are TGTGCCAGCAGCTCCATTAGGCTAGCGTATGGTGAGCAGTTCTTC. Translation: CASSSIRLAYGEQFF.

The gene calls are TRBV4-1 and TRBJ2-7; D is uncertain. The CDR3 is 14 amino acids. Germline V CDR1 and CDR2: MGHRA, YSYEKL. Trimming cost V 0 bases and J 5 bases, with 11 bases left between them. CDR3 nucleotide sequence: TGCGCCAGCAGCCAAGATTCCTTTTCTAACGAGCAGTACTTC. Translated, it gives CASSQDSFSNEQYF.

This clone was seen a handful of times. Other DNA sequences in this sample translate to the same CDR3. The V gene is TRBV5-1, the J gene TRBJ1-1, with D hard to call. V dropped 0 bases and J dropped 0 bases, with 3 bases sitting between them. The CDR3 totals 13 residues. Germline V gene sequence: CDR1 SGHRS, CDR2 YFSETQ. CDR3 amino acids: CASSLVMNTEAFF. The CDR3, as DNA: TGCGCCAGCAGCTTGGTGATGAACACTGAAGCTTTCTTT.

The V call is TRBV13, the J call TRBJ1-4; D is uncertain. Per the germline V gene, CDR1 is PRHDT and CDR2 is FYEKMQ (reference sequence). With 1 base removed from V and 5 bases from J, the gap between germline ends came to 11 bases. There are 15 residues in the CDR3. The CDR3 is CASSLAGRLNEKLFF. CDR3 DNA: TGTGCCAGCAGCTTAGCAGGACGGCTGAATGAAAAACTGTTTTTT.

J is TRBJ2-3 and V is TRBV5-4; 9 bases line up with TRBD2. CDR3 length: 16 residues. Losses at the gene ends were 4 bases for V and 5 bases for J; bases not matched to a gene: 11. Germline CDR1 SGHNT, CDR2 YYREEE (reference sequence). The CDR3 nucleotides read TGTGCCAGCAGCCCTGGGGTAGCGGGAGTGGTAGATACGCAGTATTTT. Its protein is CASSPGVAGVVDTQYF. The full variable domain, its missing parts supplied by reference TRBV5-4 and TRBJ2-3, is ETGVTQSPTHLIKTRGQQVTLRCSSQSGHNTVSWYQQALGQGPQFIFQYYREEENGRGNFPPRFSGLQFPNYSSELNVNALELDDSALYLCASSPGVAGVVDTQYFGPGTRLTVL.

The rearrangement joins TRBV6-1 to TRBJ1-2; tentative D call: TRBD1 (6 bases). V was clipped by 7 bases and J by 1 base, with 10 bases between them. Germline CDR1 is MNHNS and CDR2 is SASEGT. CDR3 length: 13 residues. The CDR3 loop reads CASTEGVNYGYTF. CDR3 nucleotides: TGTGCCAGCACCGAGGGGGTTAACTATGGCTACACCTTC.

CDR3 region: CASSIRGKQYF. CDR3 nucleotide sequence: TGTGCCAGTAGTATTCGAGGGAAGCAGTACTTC. The chain carries TRBV19 and TRBJ2-7, with a weak D call TRBD2 (5 bases). The germline V gene has CDR1 LNHDA and CDR2 SQIVND (reference sequence). The germline V and J ends were trimmed by 3 bases and 8 bases, with 8 bases remaining between them. The CDR3 length is 11 residues.

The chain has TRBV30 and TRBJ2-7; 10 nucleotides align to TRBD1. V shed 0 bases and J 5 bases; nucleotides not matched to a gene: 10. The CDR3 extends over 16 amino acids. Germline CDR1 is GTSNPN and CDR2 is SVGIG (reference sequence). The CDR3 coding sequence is TGTGCCTGGAGTGTTCCGGGACAGGGGTTTTTGGACGAGCAGTACTTC. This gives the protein CAWSVPGQGFLDEQYF.

The CDR3 DNA reads as TGTGCCAGCAGCCAAGATGTCGCCGGGTGGGCCTACGAGCAGTACTTC. Protein: CASSQDVAGWAYEQYF. The genes are TRBV4-2 and TRBJ2-7; D is ambiguous. The CDR3 has 16 residues. Germline values: CDR1 LGHNA, CDR2 YNFKEQ. V was pared by 0 bases and J by 2 bases, with 14 bases between.

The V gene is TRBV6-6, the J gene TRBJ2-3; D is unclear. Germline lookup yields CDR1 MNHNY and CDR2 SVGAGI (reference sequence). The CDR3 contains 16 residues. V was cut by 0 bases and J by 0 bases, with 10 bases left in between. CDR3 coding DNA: TGTGCCAGCAGTTACTCTGGCGGAACTAGCACAGATACGCAGTATTTT. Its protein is CASSYSGGTSTDTQYF.

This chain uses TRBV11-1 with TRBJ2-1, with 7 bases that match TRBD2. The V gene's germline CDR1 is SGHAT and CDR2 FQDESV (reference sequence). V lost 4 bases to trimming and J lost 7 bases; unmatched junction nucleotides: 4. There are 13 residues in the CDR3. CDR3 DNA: TGTGCCAGCAGCTCCGTGGGGGGGAATGAGCAGTTCTTC. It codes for CASSSVGGNEQFF.

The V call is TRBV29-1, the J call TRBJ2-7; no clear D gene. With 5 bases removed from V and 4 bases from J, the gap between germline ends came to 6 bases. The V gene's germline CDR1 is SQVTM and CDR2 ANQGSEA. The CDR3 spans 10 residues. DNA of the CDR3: TGCAGCGTTTTTATTTACGAGCAGTACTTC. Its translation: CSVFIYEQYF.